These 13 T cell receptor beta chains share one sample of origin, sequenced in a study of OX40 agonist ivuxolimab in advanced cancers. The table came from immunoSEQ multiplex PCR; TCRdb's copy has only in-frame clones and leaves some out. The sample includes 90,000 to 95,000 clones, around 87% seen only once; the top ten take 4.5% to 5.5%. Sample: CD4+ or CD8+ T cells sorted from blood, taken in a trial of the OX40 agonist ivuxolimab. These receptor sequences come from an adult with an advanced solid tumor such as melanoma, head and neck, liver or kidney cancer.

The chain joins TRBV11-3 to TRBJ2-7; 8 nucleotides align to TRBD2. The germline V gene has CDR1 SGHNT and CDR2 YENEEA. This CDR3 is 14 amino acids long. V lost 5 bases, J lost 2 bases, and 5 bases stayed unmatched. The CDR3 spells CASSRSGSAYEQYV. The DNA for the CDR3 is TGTGCCAGCAGCCGAAGCGGGAGCGCCTACGAGCAGTACGTC.

This clone showed up just a few times. This chain links TRBV5-4 with TRBJ2-3; a possible D gene is TRBD1 (5 bases). In germline, CDR1 is SGHNT, CDR2 YYREEE (reference sequence). The ends were cut back, 6 bases at V and 6 bases at J, with 14 bases in the middle. The CDR3 consists of 13 residues. The CDR3 bases are TGTGCCAGCACCAACGTAGGGGATGATACGCAGTATTTT. Translated: CASTNVGDDTQYF.

A single count supports this clone. The chain carries TRBV7-6 and TRBJ2-2; D tentatively reads TRBD1 or TRBD2 (5 bases each). Per the germline V gene, CDR1 is SGHVS and CDR2 is FNYEAQ. The CDR3 has 14 residues. Trimming removed 5 bases at V and 6 bases at J, with 13 bases between. The CDR3 reads CASSPDWDAGELFF. The CDR3 region has the DNA TGTGCCAGCAGCCCGGACTGGGACGCCGGGGAGCTGTTTTTT.

The chain recombines TRBV7-8 with TRBJ1-1; D might be TRBD1 (5 bases). The V gene lost 5 bases and the J gene lost 0 bases, with 10 bases spanning the gap. CDR3 length: 14 amino acids. Germline lookup yields CDR1 SGHVS and CDR2 FQNEAQ. Here the CDR3 reads CASSARELNTEAFF. The CDR3 coding sequence is TGTGCCAGCAGCGCCAGGGAGCTGAACACTGAAGCTTTCTTT.

The chain is built from TRBV28 and TRBJ1-4; 8 nucleotides match TRBD1. After removal of 5 bases from V and 6 bases from J, the junction contained 8 bases not matched to a gene. CDR1 is MDHEN, CDR2 SYDVKM, per germline. This CDR3 comprises 15 residues. In nucleotides, the CDR3 is TGTGCCAGCAGTCGAAATCAGGGGGCGCATGAAAAACTGTTTTTT. Translating gives CASSRNQGAHEKLFF.

Note on this clone: At one end, the junction sequence differs from germline, possibly due to a read error. The chain joins TRBV5-1 to TRBJ2-1, with D possibly TRBD2 on 5 matching bases. From germline, CDR1 is SGHRS and CDR2 YFSETQ. The CDR3 is 15 amino acids. CDR3 DNA sequence: TGCGTCAGCAGCTTGGACTCCCAGTCCTACAATGAGCAGTTCTTC. It yields the protein CVSSLDSQSYNEQFF.

The V and J genes are TRBV28 and TRBJ1-5; the D is unclear. There are 13 residues in the CDR3. The V gene lost 7 bases and the J gene lost 1 base, with 8 bases spanning the gap. Germline lookup yields CDR1 MDHEN and CDR2 SYDVKM. CDR3 in DNA: TGTGCCAGCAAGCGGTGGAGCAATCAGCCCCAGCATTTT. Protein: CASKRWSNQPQHF.

By sample fraction, this clone is medium-sized (0.01 to 0.1%). J is TRBJ1-5 and V is TRBV29-1; 8 bases fit TRBD1. Per germline, CDR1 SQVTM and CDR2 ANQGSEA. Losses at the gene ends were 4 bases for V and 1 base for J; bases not matched to a gene: 0. CDR3 length: 13 amino acids. The CDR3 protein is CSVGQGSNQPQHF. CDR3 sequence (DNA): TGCAGCGTTGGACAGGGGAGCAATCAGCCCCAGCATTTT.

This chain connects TRBV6-1 to TRBJ2-3, with D possibly being TRBD1 or TRBD2 (5 bases each). Between the trimmed V and J ends, which lost 3 bases and 8 bases, there was a span of 27 bases. This CDR3 has 18 amino acids. Germline values: CDR1 MNHNS, CDR2 SASEGT. The CDR3 sequence is CASSERDLPRQVTGTQYF. In DNA form, the CDR3 reads TGTGCCAGCAGTGAGAGGGACCTGCCCCGGCAAGTGACGGGTACGCAGTATTTT.

The chain recombines TRBV6-1 with TRBJ2-7; TRBD1 or TRBD2 may be the D gene (5 bases each). The length of the CDR3 is 14 residues. Germline V gene data show CDR1 as MNHNS and CDR2 as SASEGT. The V and J ends lost 0 bases and 4 bases respectively, with 10 bases between them. CDR3 in DNA: TGTGCCAGCAGTGAAGCGGGACGGATATACGAGCAGTACTTC. Amino acids: CASSEAGRIYEQYF.

This clone was seen only a few times. The CDR3 DNA reads TGTGCCTGGAGTGTGCCCGAAAAACTGTTTTTT. Translation gives CAWSVPEKLFF. J is TRBJ1-4 and V is TRBV30, with no clear D. Trimming shortened V by 0 bases and J by 8 bases, and 4 bases separated the two germline ends. Looked up from germline, CDR1 is GTSNPN and CDR2 is SVGIG (reference sequence). The length of the CDR3 is 11 residues.

The J gene is TRBJ2-2, the V gene TRBV9, with D maybe TRBD2 (6 bases). Germline CDR1 reads SGDLS; CDR2 reads YYNGEE. V dropped 4 bases and J dropped 5 bases, with 12 bases sitting between them. This CDR3 is built from 14 residues. The CDR3 DNA follows: TGTGCCAGCAGCCAGGAGGGTTGGACCGGGGAGCTGTTTTTT. Its translation: CASSQEGWTGELFF. Full variable domain (missing parts from reference TRBV9 and TRBJ2-2): DSGVTQTPKHLITATGQRVTLRCSPRSGDLSVYWYQQSLDQGLQFLIQYYNGEERAKGNILERFSAQQFPDLHSELNLSSLELGDSALYFCASSQEGWTGELFFGEGSRLTVL.

This clone was seen a handful of times. The chain employs TRBV14 and TRBJ2-2; 7 bases agree with TRBD1. Germline V gene data show CDR1 as SGHDN and CDR2 as FVKESK. The CDR3 is 14 residues long. The junction had 2 bases not matched to a gene; V was cut back by 3 bases and J by 4 bases. The CDR3 loop is CASSQTGPTGELFF. The CDR3 nucleotides are TGTGCCAGCAGCCAGACAGGGCCCACCGGGGAGCTGTTTTTT.